Below are 20 T cell receptor beta chains sequenced from a single sample in a study of blood T cell repertoires in COVID-19. The assay was immunoSEQ multiplex PCR, and TCRdb's table has in-frame clones only and misses some. The repertoire holds about 100,000 clones, with 85% as singletons. The sequenced sample was peripheral blood. The source of these receptors is a woman aged 70 to 79 with active or convalescent COVID-19.

The chain employs TRBV3-1 (or the pseudogene TRBV3-2) and TRBJ1-4; 8 bases fit TRBD1. Trimming at V came to 2 bases and at J to 4 bases, leaving 3 bases not matched to a gene. Germline V gives CDR1 LGHDT, CDR2 YNNKEL (reference sequence). The CDR3 length is 15 residues. The CDR3 here is CASSQTGQVNEKLFF. For the CDR3, the DNA is TGTGCCAGCAGCCAAACGGGACAGGTTAATGAAAAACTGTTTTTT.

The V gene is TRBV29-1, the J gene TRBJ2-3; D not certain. The CDR3 length is 15 residues. V shed 6 bases and J shed 2 bases, with 18 bases lying between them. Looked up from germline, CDR1 is SQVTM and CDR2 is ANQGSEA. This CDR3 reads CSVVPGSIPTDTQYF. DNA of the CDR3: TGCAGCGTAGTCCCGGGTAGCATACCCACAGATACGCAGTATTTT.

The chain uses TRBV2 and TRBJ2-3, with 14 nucleotides matching TRBD2. This CDR3 region has 17 residues. Losses at the gene ends were 4 bases for V and 3 bases for J; bases not matched to a gene: 6. Germline loops: CDR1 SNHLY, CDR2 FYNNEI. CDR3 in amino acids: CASSVLRLAGGTDTQYF. DNA for the CDR3: TGTGCCAGCAGTGTTCTGAGACTAGCGGGGGGGACAGATACGCAGTATTTT.

This clone was observed a single time. This chain connects TRBV1 to TRBJ2-5; TRBD2, the table's D call, lacks a check against the DNA. TRBV1 is labeled a pseudogene. The CDR3 totals 15 residues. The CDR3, as DNA: TGCACCTGCTCCCCGACTAGCGAGATCCAAGAGACCCAGTACTTC. Translated: CTCSPTSEIQETQYF.

The chain carries TRBV18 and TRBJ2-7; TRBD1 matches at 8 bases. Per germline, CDR1 KGHSH and CDR2 LQKENI. The CDR3 runs to 14 residues. V lost 3 bases, J lost 4 bases, and 5 bases stayed unmatched. CDR3 in amino acids: CASSPAGQGYEQYF. The CDR3 DNA follows: TGTGCCAGCTCACCTGCAGGACAGGGTTACGAGCAGTACTTC.

The gene calls are TRBV12-2 and TRBJ1-1; TRBD1, as called in the table, went unchecked against the DNA. TRBV12-2 is reported as a pseudogene. CDR3 size: 17 residues. The CDR3, as DNA: TGTGCAAGTACCAAACAGACCGGACAGTCGGCCTCCACTGAAGCTTTCTTT. Amino acids: CASTKQTGQSASTEAFF.

The chain employs TRBV3-1 (or the pseudogene TRBV3-2) and TRBJ2-5, with D perhaps matching TRBD1 (5 bases). Germline V gene sequence: CDR1 LGHDT, CDR2 YNNKEL (reference sequence). The CDR3 consists of 17 residues. Trimming pared 0 bases from V and 5 bases from J, leaving 19 bases between. This chain's CDR3 is CASSQEPPGHGMETQYF. DNA of the CDR3: TGTGCCAGCAGCCAAGAGCCCCCCGGACACGGAATGGAGACCCAGTACTTC.

The chain employs TRBV18 and TRBJ2-1, with 11 bases identical to TRBD2. This CDR3 is built from 15 residues. V was clipped by 3 bases and J by 5 bases; unmatched bases: 3. The germline CDR1 and CDR2 sequences are KGHSH and LQKENI. The CDR3 nucleotides are TGTGCCAGCTCACCCTCTAGCGGGGGGAACAATGAGCAGTTCTTC. Encoded protein: CASSPSSGGNNEQFF. Full variable domain (remainder filled in from reference TRBV18 and TRBJ2-1): NAGVMQNPRHLVRRRGQEARLRCSPMKGHSHVYWYRQLPEEGLKFMVYLQKENIIDESGMPKERFSAEFPKEGPSILRIQQVVRGDSAAYFCASSPSSGGNNEQFFGPGTRLTVL.

The rearrangement uses TRBV19 and TRBJ2-1, with a weak D call TRBD2 (6 bases). V lost 2 bases and J 9 bases, leaving 11 bases between the germline ends. CDR1 is LNHDA and CDR2 is SQIVND in the germline V gene (reference sequence). This CDR3 is built from 13 residues. The CDR3 region is CASSIRDGGEQFF. The DNA of the CDR3 is TGTGCCAGTAGTATAAGGGACGGGGGTGAGCAGTTCTTC.

The chain employs TRBV2 and TRBJ2-3, with 8 bases matching TRBD2. The CDR3 consists of 11 residues. Germline V CDR1 and CDR2: SNHLY, FYNNEI. The J segment lost 8 bases and the V segment lost 9 bases, leaving 4 bases of the junction unmatched. CDR3 in DNA: TGTGCCAGAGGGACTAGAGGTACGCAGTATTTT. Protein: CARGTRGTQYF.

Notes on this clone: One junction end does not reproduce the germline sequence, and a read error may be involved. This chain joins TRBV7-7 and TRBJ2-1; weak D call: TRBD2 (5 bases). The CDR3 runs 15 residues. Germline CDR1 reads SSHAT; CDR2 reads FNYEAQ (reference sequence). The CDR3 DNA reads TGTGCTAGCAGCCTGACCCTCGGGGCCTACAATGAGCAGTTCTTC. Protein product: CASSLTLGAYNEQFF. Full variable domain (missing parts from reference TRBV7-7 and TRBJ2-1): GAGVSQSPRYKVTKRGQDVTLRCDPISSHATLYWYQQALGQGPEFLTYFNYEAQPDKSGLPSDRFSAERPEGSISTLTIQRTEQRDSAMYRCASSLTLGAYNEQFFGPGTRLTVL.

V usage is TRBV15 and J usage is TRBJ1-1, with D uncertain. From germline, CDR1 is LNHNV and CDR2 YYDKDF (reference sequence). V was shortened by 2 bases and J by 6 bases, with 13 bases between the two germline ends. The CDR3 has 14 residues. Here the CDR3 DNA reads TGTGCCACCAGCAGACAATCACGGAGCCCTGAAGCTTTCTTT. Residues: CATSRQSRSPEAFF. Complete variable domain (other parts from reference TRBV15 and TRBJ1-1): DAMVIQNPRYQVTQFGKPVTLSCSQTLNHNVMYWYQQKSSQAPKLLFHYYDKDFNNEADTPDNFQSRRPNTSFCFLDIRSPGLGDTAMYLCATSRQSRSPEAFFGQGTRLTVV.

The chain couples TRBV7-2 to TRBJ2-1; 10 nucleotides match TRBD2. Germline assignment: CDR1 SGHTA and CDR2 FQGNSA. The CDR3 spans 15 residues. Trimming cost V 1 base and J 4 bases; bases outside gene matches: 1. The CDR3 region is CASSLERGGYNEQFF. The CDR3 region has the DNA TGTGCCAGCAGCTTAGAGCGGGGGGGGTACAATGAGCAGTTCTTC.

This rearrangement joins TRBV7-2 to TRBJ1-5, with unresolved D. This CDR3 spans 17 amino acids. The germline CDR1 and CDR2 sequences are SGHTA and FQGNSA. V was pared by 0 bases and J by 1 base, with 13 bases between. The CDR3 reads CASSLALFGGSNQPQHF. CDR3 DNA sequence: TGTGCCAGCAGCTTAGCGCTTTTTGGTGGCAGCAATCAGCCCCAGCATTTT.

The genes are TRBV5-5 and TRBJ1-4; D gene unclear. Germline CDR1 reads SGHKS; CDR2 reads YYEKEE (reference sequence). Trimming took off 0 bases at V and 4 bases at J, with 10 bases between the two ends. The CDR3 length is 15 residues. This chain's CDR3 is CASSLATGFNEKLFF. The CDR3 bases are TGTGCCAGCAGCTTGGCCACGGGATTTAATGAAAAACTGTTTTTT.

V and J are TRBV6-2 or TRBV6-3 and TRBJ1-2; D is unclear. The germline V gene encodes CDR1 MNHEY and CDR2 SVGEGT. This CDR3 has 16 amino acids. The V gene lost 6 bases and the J gene lost 5 bases, with 22 bases spanning the gap. DNA for the CDR3: TGTGCCAGCAGCCCAAGGCCGGACTTACGGCGGTATGGCTACACCTTC. Translating it yields CASSPRPDLRRYGYTF.

The chain combines TRBV4-2 with TRBJ1-1, with D possibly matching TRBD1 (6 bases). CDR3 length equals 15 residues. Germline-derived CDR1 and CDR2 are LGHNA and YNFKEQ. V was trimmed by 2 bases and J by 1 base, leaving 11 bases between them. The CDR3 sequence: CASSQSTGQNTEAFF. DNA of the CDR3: TGTGCCAGCAGCCAATCGACAGGACAGAACACTGAAGCTTTCTTT.

The chain recombines TRBV18 with TRBJ2-3; 7 bases are a match to TRBD1. With 3 bases clipped from V and 2 bases from J, the junction kept 2 bases outside the gene matches. CDR1 is KGHSH and CDR2 is LQKENI in the germline V gene. CDR3 length: 14 residues. The CDR3 sequence: CASSPDRYTDTQYF. DNA of the CDR3: TGTGCCAGCTCACCGGACAGGTACACAGATACGCAGTATTTT.

Details on this clone: Germline and junction disagree at one end, which may indicate a read error. The chain uses TRBV9 and TRBJ2-3; 8 nucleotides align to TRBD2. Germline V gene data show CDR1 as SGDLS and CDR2 as YYNGEE. The CDR3 totals 15 residues. The CDR3, as DNA: TGTGCCCGCAGCGCCGGGGGGGGAAGGACAGATACGCAGTATTTT. Translation gives CARSAGGGRTDTQYF.

The chain employs TRBV5-1 and TRBJ2-1; TRBD2 might be the D (5 bases). Trimming pared 0 bases from V and 8 bases from J, leaving 15 bases between. The CDR3 is 15 amino acids. CDR1 is SGHRS, CDR2 YFSETQ, per germline. CDR3 nucleotide sequence: TGCGCCAGCAGCTTGGCCGACGGAGGCGGGTATGAGCAGTTCTTC. It codes for CASSLADGGGYEQFF.